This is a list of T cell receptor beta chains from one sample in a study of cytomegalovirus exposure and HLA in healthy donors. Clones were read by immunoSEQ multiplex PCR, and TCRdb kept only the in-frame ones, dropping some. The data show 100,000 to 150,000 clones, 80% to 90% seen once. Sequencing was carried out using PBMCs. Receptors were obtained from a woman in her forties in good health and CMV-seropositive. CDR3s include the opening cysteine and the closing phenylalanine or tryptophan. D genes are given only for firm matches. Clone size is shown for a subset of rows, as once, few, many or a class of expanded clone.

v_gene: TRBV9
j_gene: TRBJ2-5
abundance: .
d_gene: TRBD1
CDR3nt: TGTGCCAGCAGCTCCGGGACCCTACAGGGGGAGACCCAGTACTTC
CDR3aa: CASSSGTLQGETQYF

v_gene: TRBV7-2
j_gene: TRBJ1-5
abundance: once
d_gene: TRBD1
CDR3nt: TGTGCCAGCAGCTTATTAACAGGGGGCGGCCAGCCCCAGCATTTT
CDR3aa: CASSLLTGGGQPQHF

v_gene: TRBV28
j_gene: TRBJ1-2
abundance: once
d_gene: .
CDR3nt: TGTGCCAGCAGTTTTTCACGGAACTATGGCTACACCTTC
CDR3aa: CASSFSRNYGYTF

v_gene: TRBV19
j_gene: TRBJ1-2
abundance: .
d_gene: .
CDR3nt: TGTGCCAGTACCGCGGGCTTGCACGGCTACACCTTC
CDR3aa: CASTAGLHGYTF

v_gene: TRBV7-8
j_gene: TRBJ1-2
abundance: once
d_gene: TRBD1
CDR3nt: TGTGCCAGCAGCTCAGATACAGGACAGGGGAATGGCTACACCTTC
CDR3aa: CASSSDTGQGNGYTF

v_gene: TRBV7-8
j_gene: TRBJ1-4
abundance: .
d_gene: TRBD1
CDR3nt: TGTGCCAGCAGCTTATTCGACAGGGAGAATGAAAAACTGTTTTTT
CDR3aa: CASSLFDRENEKLFF

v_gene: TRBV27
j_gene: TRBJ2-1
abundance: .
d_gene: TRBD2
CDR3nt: TGTGCCAGCAGCCGTTTTAGCGGGAGCTCCTACAATGAGCAGTTCTTC
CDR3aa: CASSRFSGSSYNEQFF

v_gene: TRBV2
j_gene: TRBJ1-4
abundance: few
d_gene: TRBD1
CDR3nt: TGTGCCAGCAGCTTGGACAGGGGATCTGAAAAACTGTTTTTT
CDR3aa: CASSLDRGSEKLFF

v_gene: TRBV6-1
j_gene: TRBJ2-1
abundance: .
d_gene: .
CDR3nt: TGTGCCAGCAGTATCACAGGTGATGGTTACAATGAGCAGTTCTTC
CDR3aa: CASSITGDGYNEQFF

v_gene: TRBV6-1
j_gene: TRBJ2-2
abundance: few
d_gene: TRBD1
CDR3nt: TGTGCCAGCAGTGAAGCAGGGACAGGGTTCTCCGGGGAGCTGTTTTTT
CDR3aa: CASSEAGTGFSGELFF

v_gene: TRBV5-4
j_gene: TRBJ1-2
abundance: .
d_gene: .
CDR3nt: TGTGCCAGCAGCTGGGCGGACAAAGGGTATGGCTACACCTTC
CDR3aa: CASSWADKGYGYTF

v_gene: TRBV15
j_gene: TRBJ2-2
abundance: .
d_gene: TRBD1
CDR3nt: TGTGCCACCAGCAGAGCGACGACAGGGAGCACCGGGGAGCTGTTTTTT
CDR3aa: CATSRATTGSTGELFF

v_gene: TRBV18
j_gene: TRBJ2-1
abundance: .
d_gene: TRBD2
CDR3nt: TGTGCCAGCTCACCACCTTCGGGAGGGCCTATCAATGAGCAGTTCTTC
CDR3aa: CASSPPSGGPINEQFF

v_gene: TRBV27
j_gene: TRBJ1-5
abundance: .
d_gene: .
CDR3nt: TGTGCCAGCAGTTTAGGCCCGTATCAGCCCCAGCATTTT
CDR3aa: CASSLGPYQPQHF

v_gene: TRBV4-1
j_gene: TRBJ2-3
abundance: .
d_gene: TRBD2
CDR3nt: TGCGCCAGCAGCCAAGAACGACTAGCGGGCACGACCTCTAGCACAGATACGCAGTATTTT
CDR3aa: CASSQERLAGTTSSTDTQYF

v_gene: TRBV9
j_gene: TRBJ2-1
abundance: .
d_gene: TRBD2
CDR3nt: TGTGCCAGTTCTAGCGGAGGTAGCGGGGAGCAGTTCTTC
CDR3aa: CASSSGGSGEQFF

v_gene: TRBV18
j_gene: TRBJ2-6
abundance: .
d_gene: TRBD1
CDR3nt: TGTGCCAGCTCACCGACAGGGCCTGGGGCCAACGTCCTGACTTTC
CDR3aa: CASSPTGPGANVLTF

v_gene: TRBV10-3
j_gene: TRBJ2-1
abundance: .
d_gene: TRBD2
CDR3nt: TGTGCCATCAGTGAGGCTACTAGCGCGATCTACAATGAGCAGTTCTTC
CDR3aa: CAISEATSAIYNEQFF

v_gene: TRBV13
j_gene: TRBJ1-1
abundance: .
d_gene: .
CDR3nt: TGTGCCAGCAGCTTAAATATGGGCAGGGTACTGGGGAACACTGAAGCTTTCTTT
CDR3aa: CASSLNMGRVLGNTEAFF

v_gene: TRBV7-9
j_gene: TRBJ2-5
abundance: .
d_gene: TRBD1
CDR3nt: TGTGCCATCGTGGGACAGGGTGGGACCCAGTACTTC
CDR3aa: CAIVGQGGTQYF

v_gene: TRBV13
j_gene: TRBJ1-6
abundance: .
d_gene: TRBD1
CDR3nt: TGTGCCAGCAGCTTAGCAGGGGACAGACATTCACCCCTCCACTTT
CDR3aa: CASSLAGDRHSPLHF

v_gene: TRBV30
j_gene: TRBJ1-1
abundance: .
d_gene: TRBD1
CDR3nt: TGTGCCTGGAACCCAATTGGGGACAGGGGTAGGTCTGAAGCTTTCTTT
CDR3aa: CAWNPIGDRGRSEAFF

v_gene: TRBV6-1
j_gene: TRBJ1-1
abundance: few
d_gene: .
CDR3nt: TGTGCCAGCAGGTGGAGGGGTCACACTGAAGCTTTCTTT
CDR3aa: CASRWRGHTEAFF

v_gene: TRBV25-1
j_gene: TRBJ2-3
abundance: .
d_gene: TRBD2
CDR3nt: TGTGCCAGCAGTGGGGGGACTAGCGGGAGGGCCACAGATACGCAGTATTTT
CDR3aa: CASSGGTSGRATDTQYF

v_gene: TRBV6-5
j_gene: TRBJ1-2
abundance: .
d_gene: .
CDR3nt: TGTGCCAGCAGTTACTCCTTCACCTTGGGGGCGAACGGCTACACCTTC
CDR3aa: CASSYSFTLGANGYTF

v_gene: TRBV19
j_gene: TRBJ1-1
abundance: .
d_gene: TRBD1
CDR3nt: TGTGCCAGTAGCATGGGACAGGGAAGCACTGAAGCTTTCTTT
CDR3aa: CASSMGQGSTEAFF

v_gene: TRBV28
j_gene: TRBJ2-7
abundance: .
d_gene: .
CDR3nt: TGTGCCAGCAGTTCCCGGGACAACTCCTACGAGCAGTACTTC
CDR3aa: CASSSRDNSYEQYF

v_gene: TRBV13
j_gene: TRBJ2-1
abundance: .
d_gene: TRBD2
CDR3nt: TGTGCCAGCAGCTCCCAAGGTGCGGGAGAGGACAATGAGCAGTTCTTC
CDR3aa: CASSSQGAGEDNEQFF

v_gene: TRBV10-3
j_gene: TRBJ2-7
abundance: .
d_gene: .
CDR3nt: TGTGCCATCAGTTCAAAGACAGTCACCTACGAGCAGTACTTC
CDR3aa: CAISSKTVTYEQYF

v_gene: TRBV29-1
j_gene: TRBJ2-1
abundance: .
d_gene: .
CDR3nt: TGCAGCGTTGATATGGCGGGCCGCCTGAACTCCTACAATGAGCAGTTCTTC
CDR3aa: CSVDMAGRLNSYNEQFF

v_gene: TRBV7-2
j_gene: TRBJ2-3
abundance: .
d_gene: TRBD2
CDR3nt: TGTGCCAGCAGCACTAGCGGGAGTCAATTGGATACGCAGTATTTT
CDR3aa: CASSTSGSQLDTQYF

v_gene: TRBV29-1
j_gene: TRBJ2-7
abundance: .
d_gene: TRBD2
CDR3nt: TGCAGCGTTGTTACTAGCGTAGCCTACGAGCAGTACTTC
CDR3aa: CSVVTSVAYEQYF

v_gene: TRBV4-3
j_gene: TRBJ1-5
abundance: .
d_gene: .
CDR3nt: TGCGCCAGCAGCCAAGATTCGGATCAGCCCCAGCATTTT
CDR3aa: CASSQDSDQPQHF